This entry lists 28 T cell receptor beta chains sequenced from one sample in a study of memory CD4+ T cells and cytomegalovirus serostatus. Single viable CD3+CD4+CD8-CD45RO+ cells were sorted as the memory CD4+ T cells. The method was immunoSEQ multiplex PCR; TCRdb's version includes in-frame clones alone and lacks a portion of them. The profile covers approximately 60,000 clones, with about three quarters appearing a single time and around 1.1% taken by the ten largest. The sequencing input was memory CD4+ T cells from blood. The source of these receptors is an adult in good health and CMV-seronegative.

The rearrangement uses TRBV5-1 and TRBJ1-2, with TRBD1 matching 10 bases. Trimming took 2 bases from V and 3 from J; bases not matched to a gene: 4. CDR3 length: 15 amino acids. Per germline, CDR1 SGHRS and CDR2 YFSETQ. The CDR3 sequence: CASSFDRGLDYGYTF. DNA of the CDR3: TGCGCCAGCAGCTTCGACAGGGGGCTCGACTATGGCTACACCTTC.

This clone was observed a handful of times. The rearrangement uses TRBV25-1 and TRBJ1-2; D ambiguous. Germline V CDR1 and CDR2: MGHDK, SYGVNS. V was shortened by 6 bases and J by 8 bases, with 16 bases between the two germline ends. This CDR3 spans 13 amino acids. CDR3 nucleotide sequence: TGTGCCAGCAGGGATTCGAGGAGGCGAGGCTACACCTTC. This translates into CASRDSRRRGYTF.

The V gene is TRBV6-6, the J gene TRBJ1-5; D is perhaps TRBD1 (6 bases). This CDR3 has 14 residues. Germline loops: CDR1 MNHNY, CDR2 SVGAGI (reference sequence). Trimming removed 7 bases from V and 5 bases from J, with 15 bases in between. The CDR3 DNA reads as TGTGCCAGCAATGGGGGCTCTCGTGATCAGCCCCAGCATTTT. Its protein product is CASNGGSRDQPQHF.

In DNA form, the CDR3 reads TGTGCCAGCTCACTGCTAGCGGGACTCAACGAGCAGTACTTC. Translation: CASSLLAGLNEQYF. This chain connects TRBV18 to TRBJ2-7, with 9 bases fitting TRBD2. Germline values: CDR1 KGHSH, CDR2 LQKENI. The CDR3 has 14 amino acids. Trimming at V came to 4 bases and at J to 5 bases, leaving 6 bases not matched to a gene.

Within the sample, this clone is medium-sized. V usage is TRBV7-3 and J usage is TRBJ2-7; D remains unclear. The CDR3 is made up of 13 amino acids. Looked up from germline, CDR1 is SGHTA and CDR2 is FQGTGA. Between the trimmed V and J ends, which lost 2 bases and 2 bases, there was a span of 7 bases. The CDR3 loop is CASSLHGAYEQYF. The CDR3 DNA is TGTGCCAGCAGCTTACACGGAGCCTACGAGCAGTACTTC.

The genes are TRBV28 and TRBJ2-2; D is possibly TRBD1 or TRBD2 (6 bases each). Trimming cost V 4 bases and J 6 bases, with 15 bases left between them. The CDR3 is 15 residues long. Germline CDR1 MDHEN, CDR2 SYDVKM. The CDR3 DNA reads as TGTGCCAGCAGTTCGGGGGCATCGCGTCCCGGGGAGCTGTTTTTT. Encoded protein: CASSSGASRPGELFF.

The chain couples TRBV11-2 to TRBJ2-5, with D perhaps given as TRBD1 or TRBD2 (5 bases each). The CDR3 runs 13 residues. V lost 0 bases and J lost 11, with 13 bases in between. Per the germline V gene, CDR1 is SGHAT and CDR2 is FQNNGV. CDR3 coding DNA: TGTGCCAGCAGCTTAGAGAGCCAGGGAGAGCAGTACTTC. This translates into CASSLESQGEQYF.

The chain combines TRBV5-4 with TRBJ2-1, with 10 bases aligning to TRBD2. J lost 8 bases, V lost 5 bases, and 10 bases had no gene match. The CDR3 length is 15 residues. Per the germline V gene, CDR1 is SGHNT and CDR2 is YYREEE (reference sequence). The CDR3 bases are TGTGCCAGCAGTCCCCCCGCTAGCGGGAGTTATGAGCAGTTCTTC. It specifies CASSPPASGSYEQFF.

The chain links TRBV5-4 to TRBJ1-5; possible D gene TRBD1, 6 bases. The V end lost 4 bases, the J end lost 4 bases, and 12 bases lay between the germline ends. CDR1 and CDR2 from the germline V gene are SGHNT and YYREEE (reference sequence). The CDR3 covers 14 residues. The DNA for the CDR3 is TGTGCCAGCAGCCTGGGGGGCGCGAATCAGCCCCAGCATTTT. Its translation is CASSLGGANQPQHF.

J is TRBJ2-3 and V is TRBV7-2; no clear D gene. Deletions cut 4 bases from V and 2 bases from J, with 1 base between. Germline lookup yields CDR1 SGHTA and CDR2 FQGNSA. This CDR3 contains 11 residues. CDR3: CASSYTDTQYF. In nucleotides, the CDR3 is TGTGCCAGCAGCTACACAGATACGCAGTATTTT.

V and J are TRBV5-1 and TRBJ1-4; 8 bases map to TRBD1. Trimming at V came to 4 bases and at J to 5 bases, leaving 4 bases not matched to a gene. This CDR3 has 14 amino acids. The germline CDR1 and CDR2 sequences are SGHRS and YFSETQ. CDR3 DNA sequence: TGCGCCAGCAGCGTAGGACAGGGAAATGAAAAACTGTTTTTT. Translating it yields CASSVGQGNEKLFF. The full variable domain, in which reference TRBV5-1 and TRBJ1-4 provide the parts outside the CDR3, is KAGVTQTPRYLIKTRGQQVTLSCSPISGHRSVSWYQQTPGQGLQFLFEYFSETQRNKGNFPGRFSGRQFSNSRSEMNVSTLELGDSALYLCASSVGQGNEKLFFGSGTQLSVL.

The sample holds one count of this clone. The CDR3 DNA is TGTGCCAGCAGCCAGACACTAAGCGGGGCCTACAATGAGCAGTTCTTC. Translation: CASSQTLSGAYNEQFF. V and J are TRBV11-2 and TRBJ2-1, with 7 nucleotides matching TRBD2. CDR3 size: 16 residues. Germline lookup yields CDR1 SGHAT and CDR2 FQNNGV. V trimming: 5 bases; J trimming: 2 bases; junction bases outside the gene matches: 9.

This clone was seen just once. The rearrangement links TRBV11-2 to TRBJ1-5; D call uncertain. Germline assignment: CDR1 SGHAT and CDR2 FQNNGV. The germline V and J ends were trimmed by 0 bases and 3 bases, with 9 bases remaining between them. The CDR3 is 15 residues long. The CDR3 region is CASSLDPGPNQPQHF. In DNA form, the CDR3 reads TGTGCCAGCAGCTTAGATCCAGGACCCAATCAGCCCCAGCATTTT.

This chain links TRBV6-1 with TRBJ1-5, with D unresolved. In germline, CDR1 is MNHNS, CDR2 SASEGT. This CDR3 is 13 amino acids long. V lost 7 bases and J 4 bases, leaving 11 bases between the germline ends. CDR3 nucleotides: TGTGCCAGCATGGGCGGGTCAAATCAGCCCCAGCATTTT. Translated, it gives CASMGGSNQPQHF.

The V call is TRBV7-9, the J call TRBJ2-6; no firm D call. The CDR3 length is 15 residues. V was clipped by 2 bases and J by 2 bases, with 7 bases between them. CDR1 SEHNR and CDR2 FQNEAQ come from the germline V gene (reference sequence). The CDR3 nucleotides are TGTGCCAGCAGCTTACGGGTGGCTGGGGCCAACGTCCTGACTTTC. Its translation is CASSLRVAGANVLTF.

J is TRBJ1-3 and V is TRBV2, with 7 bases aligning to TRBD1. This CDR3 contains 14 residues. In germline, CDR1 is SNHLY, CDR2 FYNNEI. Trimming removed 7 bases from V and 8 bases from J; junction bases left unmatched: 11. The CDR3 loop reads CASKRGGGADTIYF. The CDR3 DNA is TGTGCCAGCAAAAGAGGGGGCGGTGCGGACACCATATATTTT. Using reference TRBV2 and TRBJ1-3 for the parts outside the CDR3, the full variable domain is EPEVTQTPSHQVTQMGQEVILRCVPISNHLYFYWYRQILGQKVEFLVSFYNNEISEKSEIFDDQFSVERPDGSNFTLKIRSTKLEDSAMYFCASKRGGGADTIYFGEGSWLTVV.

The chain is built from TRBV5-1 and TRBJ2-1; the D is unclear. The CDR3 has 11 amino acids. Per the germline V gene, CDR1 is SGHRS and CDR2 is YFSETQ. Trimming removed 4 bases from V and 10 bases from J, with 9 bases in between. Written as DNA, the CDR3 is TGCGCCAGCAGCCAAACTAAGGAGCAGTTCTTC. This encodes CASSQTKEQFF.

The sample holds one count of this clone. This chain links TRBV19 with TRBJ2-7, with D possibly TRBD2 on 6 matching bases. The CDR3 is made up of 15 amino acids. Germline values: CDR1 LNHDA, CDR2 SQIVND (reference sequence). Trimming took 3 bases from V and 1 from J, leaving 13 bases between them. In DNA, the CDR3 is TGTGCCAGTAGTATCGTTGCGGGAATGTCCTACGAGCAGTACTTC. Its translation: CASSIVAGMSYEQYF. Drawing the rest from reference TRBV19 and TRBJ2-7, the complete variable domain is DGGITQSPKYLFRKEGQNVTLSCEQNLNHDAMYWYRQDPGQGLRLIYYSQIVNDFQKGDIAEGYSVSREKKESFPLTVTSAQKNPTAFYLCASSIVAGMSYEQYFGPGTRLTVT.

The chain joins TRBV7-9 to TRBJ2-5, with 15 nucleotides matching TRBD2. The CDR3 runs to 15 residues. CDR1 is SEHNR and CDR2 is FQNEAQ in the germline V gene (reference sequence). The V gene end was trimmed by 5 bases and the J gene end by 4 bases; junction bases not matched to a gene: 2. CDR3 sequence reads: CASSLGLAGGETQYF. CDR3 DNA: TGTGCCAGCAGCCTGGGACTAGCGGGAGGAGAGACCCAGTACTTC. The full variable domain, in which reference TRBV7-9 and TRBJ2-5 provide the parts outside the CDR3, is DTGVSQNPRHKITKRGQNVTFRCDPISEHNRLYWYRQTLGQGPEFLTYFQNEAQLEKSRLLSDRFSAERPKGSFSTLEIQRTEQGDSAMYLCASSLGLAGGETQYFGPGTRLLVL.

The chain links TRBV25-1 to TRBJ1-2; TRBD1 matches 7 bases. Germline V gene data show CDR1 as MGHDK and CDR2 as SYGVNS. V trimming: 5 bases; J trimming: 6 bases; junction bases outside the gene matches: 9. The CDR3 covers 14 residues. CDR3: CASSTGTAHNGYTF. The CDR3 DNA reads as TGTGCCAGCAGTACTGGGACAGCCCATAATGGCTACACCTTC.

V usage is TRBV6-1 and J usage is TRBJ2-7; 14 nucleotides line up with TRBD2. CDR1 is MNHNS and CDR2 is SASEGT in the germline V gene. The ends lost 8 bases at V and 7 bases at J; junction bases unmatched: 4. The CDR3 has 13 amino acids. CDR3 nucleotide sequence: TGTGCCAGCGTGACTAGCGGGAGGGGAGAGCAGTACTTC. Amino acid sequence: CASVTSGRGEQYF.

This chain joins TRBV7-7 and TRBJ2-1, with TRBD2 identical over 13 bases. The CDR3 is made up of 15 amino acids. V shed 2 bases and J 9 bases; nucleotides not matched to a gene: 4. Germline values: CDR1 SSHAT, CDR2 FNYEAQ (reference sequence). The DNA for the CDR3 is TGTGCCAGCAGCTTAACTAGCGGGAGGGCCGCTGAGCAGTTCTTC. Encoded protein: CASSLTSGRAAEQFF.

The CDR3 protein is CASSLSGGFSGANVLTF. The CDR3 DNA is TGTGCCAGCAGTCTATCAGGGGGCTTCTCCGGGGCCAACGTCCTGACTTTC. The chain employs TRBV7-2 and TRBJ2-6, with 8 bases lining up with TRBD1. V dropped 6 bases and J dropped 4; count of bases not matched to a gene: 11. CDR3 size: 17 residues. Germline V CDR1 and CDR2: SGHTA, FQGNSA.

In DNA, the CDR3 is TGTGCCAGCAGTGCCGACGGGACAGGGAATGAAAAACTGTTTTTT. This gives the protein CASSADGTGNEKLFF. V usage is TRBV2 and J usage is TRBJ1-4, with TRBD1 matching 9 bases. Germline V gene sequence: CDR1 SNHLY, CDR2 FYNNEI. The length of the CDR3 is 15 residues. Germline trimming cut 4 bases from V and 5 bases from J; bases unmatched to any gene: 5.

The chain links TRBV30 to TRBJ2-5, with 9 bases fitting TRBD1. CDR1 is GTSNPN and CDR2 is SVGIG in the germline V gene (reference sequence). The CDR3 spans 15 residues. V lost 7 bases to trimming and J lost 4 bases; unmatched junction nucleotides: 13. For the CDR3, the DNA is TGTGCCTTGGCCAAGGGACAGGGCAGTGGAGAGACCCAGTACTTC. This gives the protein CALAKGQGSGETQYF. Full variable domain (rest looked up from reference TRBV30 and TRBJ2-5): SQTIHQWPATLVQPVGSPLSLECTVEGTSNPNLYWYRQAAGRGLQLLFYSVGIGQISSEVPQNLSASRPQDRQFILSSKKLLLSDSGFYLCALAKGQGSGETQYFGPGTRLLVL.

This chain links TRBV14 with TRBJ1-2, with 11 bases fitting TRBD1. V trimming: 3 bases; J trimming: 2 bases; junction bases outside the gene matches: 14. Looked up from germline, CDR1 is SGHDN and CDR2 is FVKESK. The CDR3 is made up of 19 amino acids. CDR3 coding DNA: TGTGCCAGCAGCCATCTCTACCGGGACAGGGGGTATAAAAACTATGGCTACACCTTC. Its translation: CASSHLYRDRGYKNYGYTF.

This chain joins TRBV18 and TRBJ2-1; 11 positions match TRBD2. There are 17 residues in the CDR3. J gave up 5 bases and V 6 bases, and 12 bases lay outside the gene matches. The germline V gene has CDR1 KGHSH and CDR2 LQKENI. CDR3 in DNA: TGTGCCAGCTCCCCAACCGGTGCTAGCGGGAGGAACAATGAGCAGTTCTTC. Its translation: CASSPTGASGRNNEQFF.

This sequence joins TRBV11-3 and TRBJ1-2, with a weak D call TRBD1 (5 bases). Trimming stripped 5 bases from V and 8 bases from J, with 12 bases between. This CDR3 is built from 12 residues. Per the germline V gene, CDR1 is SGHNT and CDR2 is YENEEA. The CDR3 nucleotides read TGTGCCAGCAGCACCGGGGGGACCGGCTACACCTTC. Encoded protein: CASSTGGTGYTF.